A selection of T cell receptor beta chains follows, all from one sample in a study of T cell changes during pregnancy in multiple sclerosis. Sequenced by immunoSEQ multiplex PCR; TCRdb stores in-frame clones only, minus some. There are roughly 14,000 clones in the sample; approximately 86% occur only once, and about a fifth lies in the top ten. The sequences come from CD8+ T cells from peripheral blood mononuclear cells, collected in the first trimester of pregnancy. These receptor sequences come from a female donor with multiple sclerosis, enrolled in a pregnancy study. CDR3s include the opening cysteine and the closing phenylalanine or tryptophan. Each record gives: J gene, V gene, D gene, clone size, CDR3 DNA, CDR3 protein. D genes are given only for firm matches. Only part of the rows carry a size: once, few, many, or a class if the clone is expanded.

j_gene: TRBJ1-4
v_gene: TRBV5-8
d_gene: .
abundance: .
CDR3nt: TGTGCCAGCAGCTCTTTCCGGGACAAAAGACTGTTTTTT
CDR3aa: CASSSFRDKRLFF

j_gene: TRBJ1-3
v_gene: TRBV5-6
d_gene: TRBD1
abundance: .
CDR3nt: TGTGCCAGCAGCTTGGATTGGAGGGGGCGGACTCACCCTGGAAACACCATATATTTT
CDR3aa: CASSLDWRGRTHPGNTIYF

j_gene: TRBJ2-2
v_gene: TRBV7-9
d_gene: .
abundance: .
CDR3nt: TGTGCCAGCAGCGTAAGGGAGCTGTTTTTT
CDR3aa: CASSVRELFF

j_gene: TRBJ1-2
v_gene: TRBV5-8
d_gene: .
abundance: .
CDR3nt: TGTGCCAGCAGGGGAACGGACAGAGGCTACACCTTC
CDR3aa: CASRGTDRGYTF

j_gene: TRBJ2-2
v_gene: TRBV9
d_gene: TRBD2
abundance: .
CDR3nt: TGTGCCAGCAGCGTAGAAGCGGGAGTCACCGGGGAGCTGTTTTTT
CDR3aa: CASSVEAGVTGELFF

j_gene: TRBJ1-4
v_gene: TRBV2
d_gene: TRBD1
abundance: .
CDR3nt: TGTGCCAGCAGTGGGGTCGGGACAGGGAATGAAAAACTGTTTTTT
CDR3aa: CASSGVGTGNEKLFF

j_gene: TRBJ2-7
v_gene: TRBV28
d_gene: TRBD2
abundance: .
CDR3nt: TGTGCCAGCAGTTTGCAGGCTAGCGGGAGGGTGGGGGAGCAGTACTTC
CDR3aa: CASSLQASGRVGEQYF

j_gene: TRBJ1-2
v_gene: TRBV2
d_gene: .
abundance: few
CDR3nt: TGTGCCAGCAGTGAGCTTCACAACGGGGTCTATGGCTACACCTTC
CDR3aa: CASSELHNGVYGYTF

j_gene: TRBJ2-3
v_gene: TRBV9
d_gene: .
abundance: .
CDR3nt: TGTGCCAGCAGCGTAGCTACTAGCAGAATAGATACGCAGTATTTT
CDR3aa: CASSVATSRIDTQYF

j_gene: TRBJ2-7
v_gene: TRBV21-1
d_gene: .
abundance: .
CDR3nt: TGTGCCACCGCGGGACTAGCGGGGGGGCGGTACGAGCAGTACTTC
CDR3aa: CATAGLAGGRYEQYF

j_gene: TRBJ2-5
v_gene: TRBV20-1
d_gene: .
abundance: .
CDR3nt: TGCAGTGTTCCGACTTTTGAGACCCAGTACTTC
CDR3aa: CSVPTFETQYF

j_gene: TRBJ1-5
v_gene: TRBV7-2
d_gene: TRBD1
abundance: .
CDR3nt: TGTGCCAGCAGCTCGGGACAGGGGGCTCGGAATCAGCCCCAGCATTTT
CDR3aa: CASSSGQGARNQPQHF

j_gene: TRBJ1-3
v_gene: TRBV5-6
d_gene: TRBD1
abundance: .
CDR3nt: TGTGCCAGCAGCTTGGGGGGGACAGACACTGGAAACACCATATATTTT
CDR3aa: CASSLGGTDTGNTIYF

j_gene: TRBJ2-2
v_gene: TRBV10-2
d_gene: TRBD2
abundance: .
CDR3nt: TGCGCCAGCAGGGGACTAGCGGACACCGGGGAGCTGTTTTTT
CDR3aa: CASRGLADTGELFF

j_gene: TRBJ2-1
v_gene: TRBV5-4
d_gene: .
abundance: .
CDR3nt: TGTGCCAGCAGCCTAGGTCCAGCGTATGAGCAGTTCTTC
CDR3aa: CASSLGPAYEQFF

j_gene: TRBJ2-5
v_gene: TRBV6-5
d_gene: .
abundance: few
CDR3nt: TGTGCCAGCAGTTACTTAGGCAGGCAAGAGACCCAGTACTTC
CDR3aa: CASSYLGRQETQYF

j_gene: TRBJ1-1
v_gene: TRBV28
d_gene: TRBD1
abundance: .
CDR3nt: TGTGCCACCAACAGGGGCTTGAACACTGAAGCTTTCTTT
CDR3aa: CATNRGLNTEAFF

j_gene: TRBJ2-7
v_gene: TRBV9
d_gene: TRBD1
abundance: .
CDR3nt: TGTGCCAGCAGCAAGGACAGGAGGACGGACGAGCAGTACTTC
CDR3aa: CASSKDRRTDEQYF

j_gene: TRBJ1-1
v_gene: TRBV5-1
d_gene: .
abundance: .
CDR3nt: TGCGCCAGCAGCCTTGGGCACAGGCGATTGGCTTTCTTT
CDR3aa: CASSLGHRRLAFF

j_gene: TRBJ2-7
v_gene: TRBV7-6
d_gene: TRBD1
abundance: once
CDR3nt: TGTGCCAGCAGCTCTCGGGACAGGGAAATGGAGCAGTACTTC
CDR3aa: CASSSRDREMEQYF

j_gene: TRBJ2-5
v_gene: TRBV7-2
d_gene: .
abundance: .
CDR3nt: TGTGCCAGCAGCTTAGGAGGCGGCGTCCAAGAGACCCAGTACTTC
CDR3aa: CASSLGGGVQETQYF

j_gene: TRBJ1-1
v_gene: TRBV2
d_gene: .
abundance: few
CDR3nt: TGTGCCAGCAGTGAAGATATCGAAAGGGGCTCGGGTGAAGCTTTCTTT
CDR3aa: CASSEDIERGSGEAFF

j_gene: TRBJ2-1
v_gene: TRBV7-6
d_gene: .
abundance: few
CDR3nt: TGTGCCAGCAGCTTAGGGACTTCCTCCTACAATGAGCAGTTCTTC
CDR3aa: CASSLGTSSYNEQFF

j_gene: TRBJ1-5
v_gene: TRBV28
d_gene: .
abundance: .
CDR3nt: TGTGCCAGCAGCTCACCCTTTGGGCAGGCTAATCAGCCCCAGCATTTT
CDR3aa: CASSSPFGQANQPQHF

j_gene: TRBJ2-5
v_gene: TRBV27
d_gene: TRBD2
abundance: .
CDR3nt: TGTGCCAGCAGCCGGGAGGGCAGCGGGGGCGTGGAGACCCAGTACTTC
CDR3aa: CASSREGSGGVETQYF

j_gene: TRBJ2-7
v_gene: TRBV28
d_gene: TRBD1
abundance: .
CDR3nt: TGTGCCAGCAGTTCCGGACAGGACTCCTACGAGCAGTACTTC
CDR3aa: CASSSGQDSYEQYF

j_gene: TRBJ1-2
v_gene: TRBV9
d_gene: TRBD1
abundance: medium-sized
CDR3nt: TGTGCCAGCAGCGGTACCGGGACAGGCTCCCGCTACACCTTC
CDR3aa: CASSGTGTGSRYTF

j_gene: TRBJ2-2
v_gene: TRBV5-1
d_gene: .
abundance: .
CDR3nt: TGCGCCAGCAGCTTCTCCGGGGAGCTGTTTTTT
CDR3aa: CASSFSGELFF

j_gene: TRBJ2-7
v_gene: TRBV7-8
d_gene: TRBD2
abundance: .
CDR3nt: TGTGCCAGCAGCTCCCGACTAGCGGGGGGGCATGAGGAGTACTTC
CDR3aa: CASSSRLAGGHEEYF

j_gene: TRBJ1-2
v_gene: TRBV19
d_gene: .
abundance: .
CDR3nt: TGTGCCAGCCTGACAGGTCTCTATGGCTACACCTTC
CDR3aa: CASLTGLYGYTF

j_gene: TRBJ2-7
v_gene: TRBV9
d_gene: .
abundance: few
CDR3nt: TGTGCCAGCAGCCCTCGGGAATTCTCCTACGAGCAGTACTTC
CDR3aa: CASSPREFSYEQYF

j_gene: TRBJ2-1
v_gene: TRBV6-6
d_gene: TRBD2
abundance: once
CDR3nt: TGTGCCAGCAGTTACTCGGCACTAGCGGCCTACAATGAGCAGTTCTTC
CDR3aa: CASSYSALAAYNEQFF